The 15 T cell receptor beta chains reported below all come from one sample, sequenced in a study of OX40 agonist ivuxolimab in advanced cancers. Produced via immunoSEQ multiplex PCR; TCRdb's table is partial and in-frame only. The sample consists of 30,000 to 45,000 clones, about three quarters of them appearing once. The input for sequencing was CD4+ or CD8+ T cells sorted from blood, taken in a trial of the OX40 agonist ivuxolimab. Receptors were obtained from an adult with an advanced solid tumor such as melanoma, head and neck, liver or kidney cancer.

This clone was seen only once. J is TRBJ2-3 and V is TRBV4-1; 14 bases agree with TRBD2. V lost 4 bases and J lost 4; bases outside the gene matches: 7. The CDR3 runs 17 residues. Germline CDR1 is MGHRA and CDR2 is YSYEKL. The chain's CDR3 is CASSLGLAGEVSDTQYF. The CDR3 nucleotides read TGCGCCAGCAGCCTGGGACTAGCGGGAGAGGTCTCAGATACGCAGTATTTT.

The V and J genes are TRBV7-2 and TRBJ2-4; 16 bases are shared with TRBD2. V shed 5 bases, J shed 1 base, and the junction held 8 bases outside the gene matches. CDR3 length: 19 amino acids. CDR1 and CDR2 from the germline V gene are SGHTA and FQGNSA. Here the CDR3 reads CASSEGLAGGRRAKNIQYF. CDR3 nucleotide sequence: TGTGCCAGCAGCGAGGGACTAGCGGGAGGGCGGAGGGCCAAAAACATTCAGTACTTC.

The chain uses TRBV25-1 and TRBJ2-7; D ambiguous. The CDR3 is 15 amino acids. The V gene lost 4 bases and the J gene lost 2 bases, with 15 bases spanning the gap. Germline V gives CDR1 MGHDK, CDR2 SYGVNS. DNA of the CDR3: TGTGCCAGCAGTGGCAATGTCGGAACCGCCTACGAGCAGTACTTC. It is translated as CASSGNVGTAYEQYF.

This clone was seen a few times. The chain employs TRBV10-2 and TRBJ2-5; D is possibly TRBD1 (6 bases). Trimming stripped 6 bases from V and 5 bases from J, with 19 bases between. This CDR3 is built from 15 residues. Germline V gene lookup returns CDR1 WSHSY and CDR2 SAAADI. The chain's CDR3 is CASRVTGTLRETQYF. The CDR3 bases are TGCGCCAGCAGAGTTACAGGGACGTTGCGGGAGACCCAGTACTTC.

The V call is TRBV19, the J call TRBJ2-2, with 8 bases that match TRBD2. J gave up 5 bases and V 5 bases, and 10 bases lay outside the gene matches. The CDR3 has 16 residues. The germline V gene encodes CDR1 LNHDA and CDR2 SQIVND (reference sequence). The CDR3 nucleotides read TGTGCCAGTAGTCGGAGCGGGACTAGAGAAACCGGGGAGCTGTTTTTT. Translating gives CASSRSGTRETGELFF.

The CDR3: CASSLEGSSGEQYF. Here the CDR3 DNA reads TGTGCCAGCAGTTTAGAAGGGAGTTCGGGCGAGCAGTACTTC. V is TRBV27 and J is TRBJ2-7, with D possibly matching TRBD2 (5 bases). This CDR3 is built from 14 residues. V was pared by 2 bases and J by 6 bases, with 14 bases between. The germline V gene has CDR1 MNHEY and CDR2 SMNVEV (reference sequence).

This clone was observed once. The V and J genes are TRBV7-2 and TRBJ2-5; 7 nucleotides agree with TRBD2. Germline-derived CDR1 and CDR2 are SGHTA and FQGNSA. After removal of 0 bases from V and 4 bases from J, the junction contained 5 bases not matched to a gene. This CDR3 comprises 15 residues. This chain's CDR3 is CASSLAGGGVETQYF. DNA of the CDR3: TGTGCCAGCAGCTTAGCTGGGGGGGGTGTAGAGACCCAGTACTTC.

In its sample, this clone was seen a few times. The chain joins TRBV5-6 to TRBJ2-5, with 11 bases that match TRBD2. The V segment lost 1 base and the J segment 6 bases; nucleotides outside the gene matches: 2. The CDR3 sequence is 14 residues long. Germline V gene data show CDR1 as SGHDT and CDR2 as YYEEEE. The CDR3 reads CASSLTSGRKTQYF. The DNA of the CDR3 is TGTGCCAGCAGCTTGACTAGCGGGAGAAAGACCCAGTACTTC.

The chain joins TRBV27 to TRBJ2-1; 9 nucleotides match TRBD2. CDR3 length: 17 amino acids. CDR1 and CDR2 (germline): MNHEY, SMNVEV (reference sequence). V shed 5 bases, J shed 3 bases, and the junction held 11 bases outside the gene matches. The CDR3 loop reads CASSPPVGREGYNEQFF. CDR3 in DNA: TGTGCCAGCAGTCCCCCCGTTGGGCGGGAGGGCTACAATGAGCAGTTCTTC.

The chain has TRBV6-5 and TRBJ2-1; D possibly matches TRBD1 or TRBD2 (5 bases each). Per germline, CDR1 MNHEY and CDR2 SVGAGI. CDR3 size: 15 residues. Trimming cost V 0 bases and J 7 bases, with 13 bases left between them. Written as DNA, the CDR3 is TGTGCCAGCAGTTACTCGAGGGGATCGGCGAATGAGCAGTTCTTC. Its translation: CASSYSRGSANEQFF.

The chain joins TRBV28 to TRBJ2-7, with D perhaps assigned TRBD1 or TRBD2 (6 bases each). This CDR3 contains 15 residues. The V gene lost 3 bases and the J gene lost 5 bases, with 17 bases spanning the gap. The germline gives CDR1 MDHEN, CDR2 SYDVKM. The CDR3 DNA sequence: TGTGCCAGCAGTTTGACACAGGGTGGGAGGAACGAGCAGTACTTC. It is translated as CASSLTQGGRNEQYF.

This chain uses TRBV7-2 with TRBJ1-5; D is perhaps TRBD1 (5 bases). The CDR3 has 15 amino acids. V was clipped by 6 bases and J by 0 bases, with 12 bases between them. The germline gives CDR1 SGHTA, CDR2 FQGNSA. The CDR3 DNA follows: TGTGCCAGCAGTACCGGACACCCTAGCAATCAGCCCCAGCATTTT. This encodes CASSTGHPSNQPQHF.

By frequency in the sample, this clone is medium-sized. The gene calls are TRBV7-9 and TRBJ2-1; D not certain. CDR3 length equals 13 residues. Per germline, CDR1 SEHNR and CDR2 FQNEAQ (reference sequence). The V end was cut by 6 bases, the J end by 5 bases, with 11 bases between. CDR3 in amino acids: CASRTLDDNEQFF. The CDR3 DNA is TGTGCCAGCAGGACCCTGGACGACAATGAGCAGTTCTTC.

The chain couples TRBV5-6 to TRBJ2-3; 13 bases are a match to TRBD2. Germline CDR1 SGHDT, CDR2 YYEEEE. This CDR3 comprises 17 residues. Losses at the gene ends were 1 base for V and 7 bases for J; bases not matched to a gene: 9. The CDR3, as DNA: TGTGCCAGCAGCTTGAACTCCGGGACTAGCGGGACCTATACGCAGTATTTT. This encodes CASSLNSGTSGTYTQYF.

This clone showed up just a few times. The V call is TRBV18, the J call TRBJ2-4, with 10 bases fitting TRBD1. The CDR3 is 15 amino acids. The germline gives CDR1 KGHSH, CDR2 LQKENI. The V segment lost 3 bases and the J segment 7 bases; nucleotides outside the gene matches: 6. CDR3 bases: TGTGCCAGCTCACCGGCCGGGACAGGGGCCAACATTCAGTACTTC. Translating gives CASSPAGTGANIQYF.